The rows below give T cell receptor beta chains drawn from one sample of a study of blood T cell repertoires in COVID-19. Clones were sequenced by immunoSEQ multiplex PCR, and TCRdb holds only the in-frame ones, with some missing. The sample has around 86,000 clones, around 87% seen once. The source material was peripheral blood. The receptors originated from a human donor with acute or convalescent COVID-19. The donor label of this sample is uncertain. CDR3s include the opening cysteine and the closing phenylalanine or tryptophan. The D gene is left open where the match is weak. Clone size is given for some rows only: seen once, a few or many times, or a class if the clone is expanded.

CDR3	DNA	size	V	J	D
CAWSTWTSGYEQYF	TGTGCCTGGAGTACCTGGACTAGCGGGTACGAGCAGTACTTC	.	TRBV30	TRBJ2-7	TRBD2
CASSVGESSYNSPLHF	TGTGCCAGCAGCGTCGGGGAGAGCTCCTATAATTCACCCCTCCACTTT	.	TRBV9	TRBJ1-6	.
CAISAAVEHNEQFF	TGTGCCATCAGTGCGGCGGTTGAACACAATGAGCAGTTCTTC	once	TRBV10-3	TRBJ2-1	.
CASSFQGYEQYF	TGCGCCAGCAGCTTCCAGGGTTACGAGCAGTACTTC	.	TRBV5-1	TRBJ2-7	.
CASSGVAGGNEQYF	TGCGCCAGCAGCGGAGTAGCGGGGGGGAACGAGCAGTACTTC	.	TRBV5-1	TRBJ2-7	TRBD2
CASNSGTGGRGQPQHF	TGTGCCAGTAACTCCGGGACAGGGGGCAGGGGTCAGCCCCAGCATTTT	.	TRBV19	TRBJ1-5	TRBD1
CASSLLGGIQYF	TGCGCCAGCAGCTTGTTGGGGGGCATTCAGTACTTC	.	TRBV5-1	TRBJ2-4	.
CASSFTPTLSYEQYF	TGTGCCAGCAGCTTTACACCGACACTTTCCTACGAGCAGTACTTC	.	TRBV5-6	TRBJ2-7	.
CASPSRAGDTEAFF	TGTGCCAGCCCATCCCGGGCGGGTGACACTGAAGCTTTCTTT	.	TRBV28	TRBJ1-1	.
CASSPSGGTDTQYF	TGTGCCAGCAGCCCCAGCGGGGGCACAGATACGCAGTATTTT	.	TRBV11-3	TRBJ2-3	TRBD2
CASSFKRAEYYGYTF	TGTGCCAGCAGCTTCAAGCGGGCAGAATATTATGGCTACACCTTC	.	TRBV21-1	TRBJ1-2	.
CASSSYRGGHTEAFF	TGTGCCAGCAGCTCCTACAGGGGAGGTCACACTGAAGCTTTCTTT	.	TRBV7-2	TRBJ1-1	TRBD1
CASSLAEVYEQYF	TGCGCCAGCAGCTTGGCTGAGGTCTACGAGCAGTACTTC	once	TRBV5-1	TRBJ2-7	.
CASSRTGVSYNEQFF	TGCGCCAGCAGCCGGACAGGGGTCTCCTACAATGAGCAGTTCTTC	.	TRBV4-1	TRBJ2-1	TRBD1
CASSHGTSGGRRELFF	TGTGCCAGCAGCCACGGGACTAGCGGTGGGCGAAGGGAGCTGTTTTTT	.	TRBV7-2	TRBJ2-2	TRBD2
CASSWYQGPTTDTQYF	TGTGCCAGCAGCTGGTACCAGGGGCCCACCACAGATACGCAGTATTTT	once	TRBV5-4	TRBJ2-3	.
CSASKVGGGAPEQYF	TGCAGTGCTAGTAAGGTCGGCGGGGGGGCCCCCGAGCAGTACTTC	.	TRBV20-1	TRBJ2-7	TRBD2
CAISDLRPGGATEAFF	TGTGCCATCAGTGATTTAAGGCCCGGGGGGGCCACTGAAGCTTTCTTT	.	TRBV10-3	TRBJ1-1	.
CASSPDSLPNYGYTF	TGTGCCAGCAGCCCGGACAGCCTGCCTAACTATGGCTACACCTTC	.	TRBV7-9	TRBJ1-2	.
CASGQGAGNYGYTF	TGTGCCAGCGGCCAGGGGGCTGGTAACTATGGCTACACCTTC	once	TRBV28	TRBJ1-2	TRBD1
CASSPGLENTGELFF	TGTGCCAGCTCACCGGGCCTGGAGAACACCGGGGAGCTGTTTTTT	.	TRBV18	TRBJ2-2	.
CASSPKGLTRSGANVLTF	TGTGCCAGTAGCCCCAAGGGACTGACCCGTTCTGGGGCCAACGTCCTGACTTTC	.	TRBV19	TRBJ2-6	.
CSVTGGGNTIYF	TGCAGCGTTACAGGGGGCGGAAACACCATATATTTT	.	TRBV29-1	TRBJ1-3	TRBD1
CASSPGTGGTGELFF	TGTGCCAGCAGCCCCGGGACAGGGGGGACCGGGGAGCTGTTTTTT	.	TRBV11-3	TRBJ2-2	TRBD1
CASSLGHASTDTQYF	TGTGCCAGCTCCCTCGGACATGCTAGCACAGATACGCAGTATTTT	once	TRBV18	TRBJ2-3	.
CASSKEGSQLYGYTF	TGTGCCAGCAGCAAAGAGGGCAGTCAGCTCTATGGCTACACCTTC	.	TRBV2	TRBJ1-2	.
CASSLRRRDTQYF	TGTGCCAGCAGCTTACGGAGGCGTGACACGCAGTATTTT	.	TRBV7-2	TRBJ2-3	.
CASAGGLNTGELFF	TGTGCCAGCGCGGGGGGGCTCAACACCGGGGAGCTGTTTTTT	.	TRBV11-3	TRBJ2-2	TRBD2
CASSLTWGQELEAFF	TGTGCCAGTAGTCTTACTTGGGGGCAGGAGCTTGAAGCTTTCTTT	.	TRBV19	TRBJ1-1	.
CASSLLPGTSYTEAFF	TGTGCCAGTAGTCTACTACCTGGGACATCTTACACTGAAGCTTTCTTT	.	TRBV19	TRBJ1-1	.
CASSIGTSGVSYEQYF	TGTGCCAGTAGTATAGGAACTAGCGGGGTTTCCTACGAGCAGTACTTC	.	TRBV19	TRBJ2-7	TRBD2